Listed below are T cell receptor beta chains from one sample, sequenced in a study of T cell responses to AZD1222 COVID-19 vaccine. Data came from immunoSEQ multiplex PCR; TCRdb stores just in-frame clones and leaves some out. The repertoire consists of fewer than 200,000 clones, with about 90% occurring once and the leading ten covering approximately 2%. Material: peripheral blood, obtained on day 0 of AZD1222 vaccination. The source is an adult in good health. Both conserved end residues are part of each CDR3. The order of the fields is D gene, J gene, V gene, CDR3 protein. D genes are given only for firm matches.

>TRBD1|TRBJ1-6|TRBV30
CAWRGQGLAQVAPLHF
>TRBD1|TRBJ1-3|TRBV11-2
CASSFGTVSGNTIYF
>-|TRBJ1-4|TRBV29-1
CSVGGENNEKLFF
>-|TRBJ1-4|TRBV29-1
CSVFPLGTEKLFF
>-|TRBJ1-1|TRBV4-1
CASSATDIMNTEAFF
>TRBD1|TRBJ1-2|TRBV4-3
CASSLTRTGVGGGYTF
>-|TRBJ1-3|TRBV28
CASSLSRGGGSNTIYF
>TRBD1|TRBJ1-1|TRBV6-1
CASSAAGGETEAFF
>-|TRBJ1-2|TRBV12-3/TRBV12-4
CASSREGYTF
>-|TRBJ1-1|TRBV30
CAWKGRWNTEAFF
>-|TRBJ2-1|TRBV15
CATSRARTQGASEQFF
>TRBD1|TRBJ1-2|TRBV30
CAWSYRGHEDGYTF
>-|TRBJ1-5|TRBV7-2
CASSLGQNQPQHF
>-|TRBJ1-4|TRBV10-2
CASSDRDTDLSEKLFF
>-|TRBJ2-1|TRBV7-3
CASSLTGGEQFF
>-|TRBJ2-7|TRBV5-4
CASSGPGPNSYEQYF
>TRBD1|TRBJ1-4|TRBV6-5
CASSLAGGNEKLFF
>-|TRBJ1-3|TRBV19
CASNSGAGNTIYF
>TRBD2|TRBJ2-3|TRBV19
CASSIRLAGFSRGHTQYF
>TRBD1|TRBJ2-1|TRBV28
CASSFRGLYNEQFF
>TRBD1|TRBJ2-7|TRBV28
CASRETGQGKYEQYF
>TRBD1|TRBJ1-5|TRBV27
CASRPIQGGYNQPQHF
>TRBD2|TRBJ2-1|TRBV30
CAWSVQFTSGRARFF
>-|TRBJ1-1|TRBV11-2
CASSPEGTIYTEAFF
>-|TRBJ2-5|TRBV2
CAAATGEETQYF
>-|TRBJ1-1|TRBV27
CASSLFWGGDTEAFF
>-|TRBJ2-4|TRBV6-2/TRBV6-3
CASSYGTGFRPNIQYF
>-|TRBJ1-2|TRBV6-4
CASRAFSTGDYGYTF
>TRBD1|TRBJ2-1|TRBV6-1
CASSDPWGQGRNEQFF
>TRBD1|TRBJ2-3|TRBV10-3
CAISEAPGQGSDTQYF
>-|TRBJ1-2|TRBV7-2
CASSLAMPPGYTF
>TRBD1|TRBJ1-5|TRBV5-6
CASSLGTGGNQPQHF
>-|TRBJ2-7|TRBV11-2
CASKTGPIYEQYF